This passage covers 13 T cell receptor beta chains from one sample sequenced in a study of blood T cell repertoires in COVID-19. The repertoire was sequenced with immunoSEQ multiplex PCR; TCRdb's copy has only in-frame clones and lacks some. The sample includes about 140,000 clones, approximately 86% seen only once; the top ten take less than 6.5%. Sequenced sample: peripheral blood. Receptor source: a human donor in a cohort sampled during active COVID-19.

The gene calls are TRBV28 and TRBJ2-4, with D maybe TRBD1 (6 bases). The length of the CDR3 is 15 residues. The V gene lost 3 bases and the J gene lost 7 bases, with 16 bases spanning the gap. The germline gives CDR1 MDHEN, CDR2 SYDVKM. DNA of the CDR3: TGTGCCAGCAGTTTCAGGGGTAGCAGTTCGAACATTCAGTACTTC. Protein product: CASSFRGSSSNIQYF.

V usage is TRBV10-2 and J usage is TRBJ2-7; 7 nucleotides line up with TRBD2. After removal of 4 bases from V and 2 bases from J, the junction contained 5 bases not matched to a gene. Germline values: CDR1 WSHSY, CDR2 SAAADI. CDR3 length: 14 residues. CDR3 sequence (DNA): TGCGCCAGCAGTGCAGAAGGACTAGCCTACGAGCAGTACTTC. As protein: CASSAEGLAYEQYF.

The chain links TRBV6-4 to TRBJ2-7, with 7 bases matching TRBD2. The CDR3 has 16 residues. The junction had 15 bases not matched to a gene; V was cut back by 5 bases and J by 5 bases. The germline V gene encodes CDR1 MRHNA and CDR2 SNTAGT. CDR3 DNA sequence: TGTGCCAGCAGTATTAGGGCGGGAGTGGAGGCCCACGAGCAGTACTTC. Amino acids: CASSIRAGVEAHEQYF.

The CDR3 nucleotides read TGTGCCTGGAGTCGAACTTCAACCTACGAGCAGTACTTC. It translates to CAWSRTSTYEQYF. This chain joins TRBV30 and TRBJ2-7, with no clear D. Germline-derived CDR1 and CDR2 are GTSNPN and SVGIG (reference sequence). The V end was cut by 2 bases, the J end by 2 bases, with 10 bases between. This CDR3 has 13 residues.

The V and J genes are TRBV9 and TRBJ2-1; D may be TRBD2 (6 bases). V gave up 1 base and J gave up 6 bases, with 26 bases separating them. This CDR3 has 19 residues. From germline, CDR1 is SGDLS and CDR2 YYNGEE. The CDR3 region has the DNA TGTGCCAGCAGCGTAATAATAGCTCCCCTCTGGGACTGGTCCAATGAGCAGTTCTTC. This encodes CASSVIIAPLWDWSNEQFF.

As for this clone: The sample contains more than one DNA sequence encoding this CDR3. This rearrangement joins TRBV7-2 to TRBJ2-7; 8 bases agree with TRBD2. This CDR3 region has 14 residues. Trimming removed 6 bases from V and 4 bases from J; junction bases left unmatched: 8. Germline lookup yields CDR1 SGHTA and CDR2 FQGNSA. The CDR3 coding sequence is TGTGCCAGCAGTTTCGGAGCGGGGGAATACGAGCAGTACTTC. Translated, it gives CASSFGAGEYEQYF.

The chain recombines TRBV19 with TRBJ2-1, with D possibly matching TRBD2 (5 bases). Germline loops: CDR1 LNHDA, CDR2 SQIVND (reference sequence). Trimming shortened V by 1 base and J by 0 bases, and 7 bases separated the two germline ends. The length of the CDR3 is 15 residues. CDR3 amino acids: CASSIAGSSYNEQFF. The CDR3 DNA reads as TGTGCCAGTAGTATAGCGGGGAGCTCCTACAATGAGCAGTTCTTC.

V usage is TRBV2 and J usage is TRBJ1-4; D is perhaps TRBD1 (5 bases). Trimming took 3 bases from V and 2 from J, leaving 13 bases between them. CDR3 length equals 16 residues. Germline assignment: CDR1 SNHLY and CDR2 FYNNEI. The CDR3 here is CASSDRGGRTNEKLFF. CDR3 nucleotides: TGTGCCAGCAGTGACCGGGGGGGAAGGACTAATGAAAAACTGTTTTTT.

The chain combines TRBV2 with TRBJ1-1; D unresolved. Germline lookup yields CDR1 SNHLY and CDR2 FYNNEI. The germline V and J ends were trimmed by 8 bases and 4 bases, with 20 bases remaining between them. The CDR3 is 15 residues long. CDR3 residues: CASSRVGFGSTEAFF. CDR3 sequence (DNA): TGTGCCAGCTCGAGGGTGGGGTTTGGGAGCACTGAAGCTTTCTTT.

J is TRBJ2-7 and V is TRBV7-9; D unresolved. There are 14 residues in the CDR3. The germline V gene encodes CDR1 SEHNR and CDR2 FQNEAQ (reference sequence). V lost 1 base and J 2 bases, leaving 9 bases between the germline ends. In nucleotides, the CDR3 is TGTGCCAGCAGCTTAGGTCAGTTTACCTACGAGCAGTACTTC. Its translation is CASSLGQFTYEQYF.

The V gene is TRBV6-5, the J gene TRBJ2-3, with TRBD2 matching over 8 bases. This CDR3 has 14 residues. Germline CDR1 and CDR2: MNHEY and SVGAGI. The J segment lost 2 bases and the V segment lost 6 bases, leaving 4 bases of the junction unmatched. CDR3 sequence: CASSLAGITDTQYF. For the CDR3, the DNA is TGTGCCAGCAGCTTAGCGGGAATCACAGATACGCAGTATTTT.

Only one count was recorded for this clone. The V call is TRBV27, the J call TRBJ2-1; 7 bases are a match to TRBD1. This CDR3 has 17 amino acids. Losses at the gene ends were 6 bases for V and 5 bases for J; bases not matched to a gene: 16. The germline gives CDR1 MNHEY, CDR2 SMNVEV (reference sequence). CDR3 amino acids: CASSRYGTALKNNEQFF. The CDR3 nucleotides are TGTGCCAGCAGCCGATACGGGACAGCCCTAAAGAACAATGAGCAGTTCTTC.

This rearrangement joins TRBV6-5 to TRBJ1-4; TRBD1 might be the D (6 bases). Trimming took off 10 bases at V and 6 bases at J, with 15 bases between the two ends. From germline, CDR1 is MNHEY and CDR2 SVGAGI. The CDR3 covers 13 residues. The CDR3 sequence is CATSTGFYEKLFF. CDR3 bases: TGTGCCACCTCGACAGGATTCTATGAAAAACTGTTTTTT.